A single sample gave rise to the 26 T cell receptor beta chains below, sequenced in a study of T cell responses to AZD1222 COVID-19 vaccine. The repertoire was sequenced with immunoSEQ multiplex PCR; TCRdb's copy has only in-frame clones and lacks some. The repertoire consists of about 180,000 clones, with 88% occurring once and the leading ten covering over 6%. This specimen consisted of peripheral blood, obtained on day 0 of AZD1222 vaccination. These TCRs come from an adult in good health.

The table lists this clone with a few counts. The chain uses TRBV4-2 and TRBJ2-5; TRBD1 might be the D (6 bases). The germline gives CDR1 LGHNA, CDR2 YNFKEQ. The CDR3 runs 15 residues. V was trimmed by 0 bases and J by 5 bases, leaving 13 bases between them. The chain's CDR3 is CASSQDRQVRETQYF. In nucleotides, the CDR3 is TGTGCCAGCAGCCAAGATCGACAGGTTAGGGAGACCCAGTACTTC.

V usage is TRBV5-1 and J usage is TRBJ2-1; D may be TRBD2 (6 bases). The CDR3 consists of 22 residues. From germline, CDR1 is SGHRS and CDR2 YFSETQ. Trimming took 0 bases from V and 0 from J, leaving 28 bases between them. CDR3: CASSLGRIGTASVGRSYNEQFF. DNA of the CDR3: TGCGCCAGCAGCTTGGGCAGAATCGGGACTGCCAGCGTAGGTCGCTCCTACAATGAGCAGTTCTTC.

The CDR3 DNA follows: TGTGCCAGCAGCCAAGGACAGGGATACGAGCAGTACTTC. Its translation: CASSQGQGYEQYF. The chain carries TRBV3-1 (or the pseudogene TRBV3-2) and TRBJ2-7, with 7 nucleotides matching TRBD1. This CDR3 is 13 amino acids long. V shed 1 base and J 4 bases; nucleotides not matched to a gene: 1. Germline V lookup: CDR1 LGHDT, CDR2 YNNKEL (reference sequence).

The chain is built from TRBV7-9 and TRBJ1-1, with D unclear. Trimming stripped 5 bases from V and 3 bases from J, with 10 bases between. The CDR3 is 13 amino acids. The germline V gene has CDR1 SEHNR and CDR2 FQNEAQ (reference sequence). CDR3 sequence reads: CASSPPSYTEAFF. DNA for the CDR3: TGTGCCAGCAGCCCACCAAGCTACACTGAAGCTTTCTTT.

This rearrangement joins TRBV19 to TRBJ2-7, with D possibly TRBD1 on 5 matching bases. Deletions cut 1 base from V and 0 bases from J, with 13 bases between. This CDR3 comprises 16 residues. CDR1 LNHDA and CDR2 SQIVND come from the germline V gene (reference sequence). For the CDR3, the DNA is TGTGCCAGTAGTATAGGGACAACCCGGAGCTCCTACGAGCAGTACTTC. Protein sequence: CASSIGTTRSSYEQYF.

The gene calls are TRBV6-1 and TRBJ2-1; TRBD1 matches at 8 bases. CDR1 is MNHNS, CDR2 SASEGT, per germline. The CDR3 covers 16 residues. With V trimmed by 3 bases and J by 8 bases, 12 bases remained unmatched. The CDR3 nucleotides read TGTGCCAGCAGTGATTACTGGGCAGGGGGCAGGGATGAGCAGTTCTTC. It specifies CASSDYWAGGRDEQFF.

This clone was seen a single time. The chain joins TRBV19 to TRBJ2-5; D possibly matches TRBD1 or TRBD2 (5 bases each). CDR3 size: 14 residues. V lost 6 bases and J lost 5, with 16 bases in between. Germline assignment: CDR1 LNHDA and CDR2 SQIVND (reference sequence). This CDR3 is CASSMGREVETQYF. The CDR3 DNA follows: TGTGCCAGTAGCATGGGACGAGAGGTGGAGACCCAGTACTTC.

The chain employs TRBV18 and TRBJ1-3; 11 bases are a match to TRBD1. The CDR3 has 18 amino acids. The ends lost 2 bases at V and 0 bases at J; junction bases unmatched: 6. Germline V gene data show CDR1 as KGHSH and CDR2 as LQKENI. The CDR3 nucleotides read TGTGCCAGCTCACCAGGACAGGGGGCAACCAACTCTGGAAACACCATATATTTT. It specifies CASSPGQGATNSGNTIYF.

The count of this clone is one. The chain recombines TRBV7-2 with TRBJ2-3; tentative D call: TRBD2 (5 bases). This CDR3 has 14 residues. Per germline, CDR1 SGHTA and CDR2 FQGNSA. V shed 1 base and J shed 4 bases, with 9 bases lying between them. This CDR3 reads CASSLGGGPDTQYF. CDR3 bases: TGTGCCAGCAGCTTAGGAGGAGGACCAGATACGCAGTATTTT.

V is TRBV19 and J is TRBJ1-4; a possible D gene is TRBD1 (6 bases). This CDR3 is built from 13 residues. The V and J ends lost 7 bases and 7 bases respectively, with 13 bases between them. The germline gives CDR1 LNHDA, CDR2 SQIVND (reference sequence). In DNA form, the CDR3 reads TGTGCCAGTACATCCAGGGGTGGTGAAAAACTGTTTTTT. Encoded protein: CASTSRGGEKLFF.

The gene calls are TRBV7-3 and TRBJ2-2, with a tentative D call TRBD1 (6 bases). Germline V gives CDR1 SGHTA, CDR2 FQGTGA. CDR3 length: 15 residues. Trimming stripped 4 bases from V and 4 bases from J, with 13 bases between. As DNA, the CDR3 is TGTGCCAGCAGCTCACTGGGGGCCGGCACCGGGGAGCTGTTTTTT. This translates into CASSSLGAGTGELFF.

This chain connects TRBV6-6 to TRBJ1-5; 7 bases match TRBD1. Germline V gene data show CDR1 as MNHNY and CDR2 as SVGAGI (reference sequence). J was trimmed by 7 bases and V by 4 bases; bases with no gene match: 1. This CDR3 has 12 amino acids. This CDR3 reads CASSLGGQPQHF. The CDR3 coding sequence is TGTGCCAGCAGTTTAGGGGGCCAGCCCCAGCATTTT.

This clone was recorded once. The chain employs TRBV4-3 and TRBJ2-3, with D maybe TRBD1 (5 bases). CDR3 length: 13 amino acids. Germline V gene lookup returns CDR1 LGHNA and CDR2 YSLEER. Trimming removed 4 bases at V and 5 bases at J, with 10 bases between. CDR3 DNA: TGCGCCAGCAGCCCAGACCAGGGAGATACGCAGTATTTT. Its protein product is CASSPDQGDTQYF.

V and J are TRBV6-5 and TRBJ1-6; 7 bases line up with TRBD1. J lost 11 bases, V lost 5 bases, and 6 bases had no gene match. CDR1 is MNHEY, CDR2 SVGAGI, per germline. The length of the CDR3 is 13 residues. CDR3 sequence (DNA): TGTGCCAGCAGTATCGGACAGGAGACACCCCTCCACTTT. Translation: CASSIGQETPLHF.

The CDR3 here is CASHPPGRDYGYTF. DNA for the CDR3: TGTGCCAGTCACCCCCCGGGGAGAGACTATGGCTACACCTTC. J is TRBJ1-2 and V is TRBV14, with D unclear. Between the trimmed V and J ends, which lost 9 bases and 3 bases, there was a span of 17 bases. CDR3 length equals 14 residues. Germline V gene sequence: CDR1 SGHDN, CDR2 FVKESK.

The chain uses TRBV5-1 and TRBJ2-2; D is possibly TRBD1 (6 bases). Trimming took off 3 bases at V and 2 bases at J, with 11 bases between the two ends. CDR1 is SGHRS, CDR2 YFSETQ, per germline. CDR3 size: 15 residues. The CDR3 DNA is TGCGCCAGCAGCTCACCGGGACACAACACCGGGGAGCTGTTTTTT. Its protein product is CASSSPGHNTGELFF.

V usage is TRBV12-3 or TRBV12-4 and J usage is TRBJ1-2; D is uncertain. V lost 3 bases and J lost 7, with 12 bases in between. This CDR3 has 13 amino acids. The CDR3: CASSFGRHGGYTF. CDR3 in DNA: TGTGCCAGCAGTTTCGGACGCCATGGTGGCTACACCTTC.

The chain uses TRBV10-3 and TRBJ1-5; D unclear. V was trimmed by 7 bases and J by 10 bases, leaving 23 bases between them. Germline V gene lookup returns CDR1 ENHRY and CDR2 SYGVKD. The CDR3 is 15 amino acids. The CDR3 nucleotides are TGTGCCATCAAGTTTAACTCGGGCCCCTCCGGACCCCAGCATTTT. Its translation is CAIKFNSGPSGPQHF.

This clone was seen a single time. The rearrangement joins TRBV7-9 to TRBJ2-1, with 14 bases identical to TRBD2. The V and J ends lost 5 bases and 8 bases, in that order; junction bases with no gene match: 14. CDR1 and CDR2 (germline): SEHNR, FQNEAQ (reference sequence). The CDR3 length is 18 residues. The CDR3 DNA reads TGTGCCAGCAGCCCCGGGACTAGCGGGGGTGGCGGGTTAGATGAGCAGTTCTTC. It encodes CASSPGTSGGGGLDEQFF.

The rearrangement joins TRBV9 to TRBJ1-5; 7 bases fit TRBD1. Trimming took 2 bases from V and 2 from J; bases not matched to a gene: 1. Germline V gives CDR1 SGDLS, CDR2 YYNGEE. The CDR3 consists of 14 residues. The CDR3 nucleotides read TGTGCCAGCAGCGTTACAGGGGGCAATCAGCCCCAGCATTTT. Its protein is CASSVTGGNQPQHF.

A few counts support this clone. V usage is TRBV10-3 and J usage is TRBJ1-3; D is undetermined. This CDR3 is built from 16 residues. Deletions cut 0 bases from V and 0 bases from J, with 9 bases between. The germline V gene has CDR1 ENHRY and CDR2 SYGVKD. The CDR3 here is CAISESGSGSGNTIYF. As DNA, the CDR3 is TGTGCCATCAGTGAGTCGGGGTCAGGCTCTGGAAACACCATATATTTT.

The CDR3 bases are TGCGCCAGCAGCTTTGGTACTAGCGGGGGGATGTTCTTC. Its protein is CASSFGTSGGMFF. V and J are TRBV5-1 and TRBJ2-1, with TRBD2 identical over 12 bases. The junction had 6 bases not matched to a gene; V was cut back by 2 bases and J by 15 bases. The CDR3 is made up of 13 amino acids. The germline V gene encodes CDR1 SGHRS and CDR2 YFSETQ.

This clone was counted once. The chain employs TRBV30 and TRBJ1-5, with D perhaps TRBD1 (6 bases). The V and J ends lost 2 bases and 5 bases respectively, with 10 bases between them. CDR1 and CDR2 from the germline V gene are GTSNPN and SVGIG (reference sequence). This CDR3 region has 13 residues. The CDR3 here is CAWSSGQHQPQHF. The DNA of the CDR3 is TGTGCCTGGAGTTCAGGACAGCATCAGCCCCAGCATTTT.

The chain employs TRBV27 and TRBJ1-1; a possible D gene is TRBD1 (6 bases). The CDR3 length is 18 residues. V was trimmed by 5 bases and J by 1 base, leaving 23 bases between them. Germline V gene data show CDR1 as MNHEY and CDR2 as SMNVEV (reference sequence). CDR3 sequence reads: CASSLKQGSMRRNTEAFF. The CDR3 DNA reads TGTGCCAGCAGTCTCAAACAGGGTAGCATGCGTAGGAACACTGAAGCTTTCTTT.

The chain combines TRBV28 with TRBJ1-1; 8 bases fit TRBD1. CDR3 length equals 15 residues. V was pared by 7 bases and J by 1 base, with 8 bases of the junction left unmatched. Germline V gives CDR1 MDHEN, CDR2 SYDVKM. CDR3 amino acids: CASTDRGGQNTEAFF. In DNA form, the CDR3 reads TGTGCCAGCACTGACAGGGGAGGGCAGAACACTGAAGCTTTCTTT.

CDR3 bases: TGTGCCAGCAGCTTGGGTGGGGGGGCCGACTATGGCTACACCTTC. It yields the protein CASSLGGGADYGYTF. The gene calls are TRBV5-4 and TRBJ1-2; D perhaps matches TRBD1 (6 bases). The germline gives CDR1 SGHNT, CDR2 YYREEE (reference sequence). This CDR3 is 15 amino acids long. V was pared by 0 bases and J by 3 bases, with 12 bases between.